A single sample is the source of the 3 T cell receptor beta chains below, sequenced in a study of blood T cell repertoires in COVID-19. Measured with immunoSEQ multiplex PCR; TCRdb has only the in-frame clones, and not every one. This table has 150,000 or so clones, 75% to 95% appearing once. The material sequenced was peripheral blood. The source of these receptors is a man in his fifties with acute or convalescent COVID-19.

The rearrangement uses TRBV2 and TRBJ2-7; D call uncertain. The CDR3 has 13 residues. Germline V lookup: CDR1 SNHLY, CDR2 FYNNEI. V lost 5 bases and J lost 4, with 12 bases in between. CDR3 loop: CASSKTDIYEQYV. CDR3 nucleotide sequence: TGTGCCAGCAGTAAGACCGACATTTACGAGCAGTACGTC.

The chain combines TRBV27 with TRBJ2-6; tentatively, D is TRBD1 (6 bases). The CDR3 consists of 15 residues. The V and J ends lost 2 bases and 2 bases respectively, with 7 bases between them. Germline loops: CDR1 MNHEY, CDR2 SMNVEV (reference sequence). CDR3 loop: CASSLRGTGANVLTF. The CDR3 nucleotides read TGTGCCAGCAGTTTAAGGGGGACTGGGGCCAACGTCCTGACTTTC.

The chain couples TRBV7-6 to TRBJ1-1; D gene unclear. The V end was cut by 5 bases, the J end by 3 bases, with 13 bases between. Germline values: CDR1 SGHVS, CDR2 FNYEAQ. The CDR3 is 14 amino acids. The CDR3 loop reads CASSDGLRDTEAFF. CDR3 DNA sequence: TGTGCCAGCAGCGACGGCCTGAGGGACACTGAAGCTTTCTTT.